This TCR beta chain was recorded in a study of long-term antiretroviral therapy in people with HIV. At the survey level, the v3.0 immunoSEQ assay was run. What sequencing targeted per sample was about 35,000-55,000 T-cell genomes. The protocol was immunoSEQ multiplex PCR, while the TCRdb copy is restricted to in-frame clones and leaves out a portion. The sample includes over 25,000 clones, nearly 85% of them seen just once. Losses at the gene ends were 7 bases for V and 7 bases for J; bases not matched to a gene: 12. CDR3 length: 14 residues. Germline V gene lookup returns CDR1 MNHNY and CDR2 SVGAGI (reference sequence).

This specimen was unsorted PBMCs, taken 0.8 years before starting antiretroviral therapy. The sequence was obtained from a young man with HIV. J is TRBJ1-2 and V is TRBV6-6; 7 nucleotides align to TRBD1. DNA for the CDR3: TGTGCCAGCACTGACCATACAGGGGCCTCTGGCTACACCTTC. Translating it yields CASTDHTGASGYTF.